The text below deals with one TCR beta chain. No antigen is known for it. Documented treatment: approximately 9-day PBMC culture with coronavirus spike peptide pools or control peptides (ViraFEST assay). This sample was included in a study of vaccination and CD4 T cells after COVID-19. As for the study in general: In the control cultures, a CEFX pool, an HIV-1 Nef pool, or no peptide was supplied.

Scientists ran DNA taken from cultured CD4+ T cells through the Oncomine TCR Beta short-read assay for sequencing. TCRdb redid the calling of the PCR reads with MiXCR, one entry per CDR3 protein. The sample shows 13,000 to 15,000 distinct CDR3 sequences, around 40% of them seen only once. Sequenced material: CD4+ T cells from blood, cultured in vitro. This receptor was identified in a human donor who had recovered from COVID-19.

In nucleotides, the CDR3 is TGCAGCGGACCCTACCAGGGCAATCAGCCCCAGCATTTT. This codes for CSGPYQGNQPQHF. This chain connects TRBV29-1 to TRBJ1-5; D unclear. V dropped 7 bases and J dropped 2 bases, with 12 bases sitting between them. The CDR3 has 13 amino acids. Germline CDR1 and CDR2: SQVTM and ANQGSEA.